A selection of T cell receptor beta chains follows, all from one sample in a study of T cell clusters in autoimmune cytopenias. Each CDR3 protein gets one entry in TCRdb, which reprocessed the multiplex PCR reads and gives no DNA. This listing includes 7,800 or so distinct CDR3 sequences. The sample taken for sequencing was peripheral blood. Receptors originate from a human donor with an autoimmune cytopenia or autoimmune hepatitis (not recorded which). The CDR3 runs from the conserved cysteine through the conserved F or W. Clone size is stated in some rows and not others, as once, few, many or a class when expanded.

size | J | V | CDR3
NA | TRBJ1-2 | TRBV11-2 | CASSLGGTNYGYTF
NA | TRBJ2-4 | TRBV18 | CASSQTGVGIQYF
medium-sized | TRBJ2-2 | TRBV29-1 | CSVFGGGLNTGELFF
medium-sized | TRBJ2-2 | TRBV19 | CASNPGDSLGGELFF
NA | TRBJ2-3 | TRBV15 | CATSKKRGAGTDTQYF
medium-sized | TRBJ2-2 | TRBV27 | CASSSSANTGELFF
NA | TRBJ2-1 | TRBV7-2 | CASSLVPGPSYNEQFF
NA | TRBJ2-5 | TRBV15 | CATSRDGRVWQETQYF
medium-sized | TRBJ1-5 | TRBV19 | CASRREPLSSPQHF